These 5 T cell receptor beta chains were all obtained from the same sample, sequenced in a study of T cell repertoires in cytomegalovirus infection. Via MiXCR, TCRdb re-called the reads, giving one row per CDR3 protein. The repertoire includes just under 550,000 distinct CDR3 sequences, about 30% of them detected once, and under 15% sits in the top ten. The source material was PBMCs. The receptors stem from a human donor in good health (CMV status not recorded). Some clones in this sample may be carry-over from other donors' samples.

The genes are TRBV19 and TRBJ2-1, with 10 bases fitting TRBD2. The CDR3 is 16 amino acids. Germline CDR1 reads LNHDA; CDR2 reads SQIVND (reference sequence). V lost 3 bases to trimming and J lost 7 bases; unmatched junction nucleotides: 9. CDR3 DNA: TGTGCCAGTAGTATTAGAGGGGCTAGCGGGAGTAATGAGCAGTTCTTC. Translating it yields CASSIRGASGSNEQFF. The full variable domain, completed using reference TRBV19 and TRBJ2-1, is DGGITQSPKYLFRKEGQNVTLSCEQNLNHDAMYWYRQDPGQGLRLIYYSQIVNDFQKGDIAEGYSVSREKKESFPLTVTSAQKNPTAFYLCASSIRGASGSNEQFFGPGTRLTVL.

There are many counts of this clonotype. The gene calls are TRBV6-1 and TRBJ2-3; 12 nucleotides align to TRBD1. This CDR3 has 15 residues. Germline V gives CDR1 MNHNS, CDR2 SASEGT. After removal of 6 bases from V and 7 bases from J, the junction contained 8 bases not matched to a gene. The CDR3: CASRDTGTGGHTQYF. The CDR3, as DNA: TGTGCCAGCAGGGATACCGGGACAGGGGGCCATACGCAGTATTTT.

The V gene is TRBV18, the J gene TRBJ2-1; D possibly corresponds to TRBD1 (5 bases). Per germline, CDR1 KGHSH and CDR2 LQKENI. The CDR3 is 17 amino acids. V was pared by 5 bases and J by 1 base, with 18 bases between. This CDR3 reads CASSTYDSLSSYNEQFF. The CDR3 region has the DNA TGTGCCAGCTCAACGTACGACAGCCTATCTTCCTACAATGAGCAGTTCTTC.

This clonotype was detected many times. J is TRBJ2-7 and V is TRBV6-6; D unclear. Germline-derived CDR1 and CDR2 are MNHNY and SVGAGI (reference sequence). V lost 0 bases, J lost 3 bases, and 6 bases lay in between. The CDR3 extends over 13 amino acids. The CDR3 sequence: CASSYSADYEQYV. CDR3 nucleotide sequence: TGTGCCAGCAGTTACTCGGCGGACTACGAGCAGTACGTC.

This clonotype has at least ten counts. The genes are TRBV7-2 and TRBJ2-7; TRBD1 agrees at 8 bases. This CDR3 spans 13 amino acids. CDR1 and CDR2 from the germline V gene are SGHTA and FQGNSA. The CDR3 bases are TGTGCCAGCAGCCCAAGTCCGGGACAGGTAGTTTTTGTC. This translates into CASSPSPGQVVFV.